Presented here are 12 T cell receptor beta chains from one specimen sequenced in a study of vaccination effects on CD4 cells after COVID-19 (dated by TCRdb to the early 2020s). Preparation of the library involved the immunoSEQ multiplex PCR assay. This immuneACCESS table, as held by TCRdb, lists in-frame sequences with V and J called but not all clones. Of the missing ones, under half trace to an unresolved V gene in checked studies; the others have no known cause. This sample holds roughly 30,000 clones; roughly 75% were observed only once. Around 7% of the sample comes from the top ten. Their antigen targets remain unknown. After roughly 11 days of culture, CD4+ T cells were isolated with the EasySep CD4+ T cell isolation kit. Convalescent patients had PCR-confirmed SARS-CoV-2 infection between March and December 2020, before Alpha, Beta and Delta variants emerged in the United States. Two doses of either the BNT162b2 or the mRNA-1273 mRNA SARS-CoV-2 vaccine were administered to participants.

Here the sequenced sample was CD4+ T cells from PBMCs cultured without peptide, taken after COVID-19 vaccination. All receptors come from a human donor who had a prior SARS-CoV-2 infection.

The CDR3 loop reads CASSRRQGGTYGYTF. CDR3 nucleotide sequence: TGTGCCAGCTCACGCCGACAGGGGGGCACTTATGGCTACACCTTC. V and J are TRBV18 and TRBJ1-2; 9 bases agree with TRBD1. CDR3 size: 15 residues. Germline trimming cut 4 bases from V and 5 bases from J; bases unmatched to any gene: 8. In germline, CDR1 is KGHSH, CDR2 LQKENI. The variable domain in full, with the rest retrieved from reference TRBV18 and TRBJ1-2, is NAGVMQNPRHLVRRRGQEARLRCSPMKGHSHVYWYRQLPEEGLKFMVYLQKENIIDESGMPKERFSAEFPKEGPSILRIQQVVRGDSAAYFCASSRRQGGTYGYTFGSGTRLTVV.

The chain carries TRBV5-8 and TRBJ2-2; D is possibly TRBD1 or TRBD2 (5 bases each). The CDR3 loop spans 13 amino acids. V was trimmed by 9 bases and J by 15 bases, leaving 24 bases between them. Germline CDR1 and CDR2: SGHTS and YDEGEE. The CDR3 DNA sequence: TGTGCCAACCACTTCCGGGGAAGGGGCAAGGTGTTTTTT. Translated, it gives CANHFRGRGKVFF.

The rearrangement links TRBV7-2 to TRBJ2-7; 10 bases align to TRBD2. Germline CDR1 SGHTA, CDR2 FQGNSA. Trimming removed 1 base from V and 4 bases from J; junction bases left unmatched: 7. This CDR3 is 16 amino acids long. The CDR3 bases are TGTGCCAGCAGCTTAGTGGGTGGGACTAGCGAGTACGAGCAGTACTTC. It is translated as CASSLVGGTSEYEQYF.

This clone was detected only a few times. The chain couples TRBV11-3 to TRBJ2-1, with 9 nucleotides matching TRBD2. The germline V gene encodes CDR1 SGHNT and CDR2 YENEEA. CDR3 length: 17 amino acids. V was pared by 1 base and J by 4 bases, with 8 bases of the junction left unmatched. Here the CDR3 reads CASSLVAASGIYNEQFF. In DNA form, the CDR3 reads TGTGCCAGCAGCTTAGTCGCGGCTAGCGGGATATACAATGAGCAGTTCTTC.

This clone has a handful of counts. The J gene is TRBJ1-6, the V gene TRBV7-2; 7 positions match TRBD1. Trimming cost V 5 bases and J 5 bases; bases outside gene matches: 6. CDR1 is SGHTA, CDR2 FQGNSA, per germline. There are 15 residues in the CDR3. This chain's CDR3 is CASSTYGTDNSPLHF. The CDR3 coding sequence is TGTGCCAGCAGCACGTACGGGACAGATAATTCACCCCTCCACTTT.

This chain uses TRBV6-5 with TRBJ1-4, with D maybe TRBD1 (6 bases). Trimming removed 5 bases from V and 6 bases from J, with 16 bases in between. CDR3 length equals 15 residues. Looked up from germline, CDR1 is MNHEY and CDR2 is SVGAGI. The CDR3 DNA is TGTGCCAGCAGTCGGACCCGGGACATCGATGAAAAACTGTTTTTT. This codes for CASSRTRDIDEKLFF.

The CDR3 sequence is CASSLVAGRRDTQYF. In DNA, the CDR3 is TGCGCCAGCAGCTTGGTGGCAGGGAGAAGAGATACGCAGTATTTT. The genes are TRBV5-1 and TRBJ2-3; D possibly uses TRBD1 or TRBD2 (5 bases each). Germline V lookup: CDR1 SGHRS, CDR2 YFSETQ. The CDR3 has 15 amino acids. Trimming removed 0 bases at V and 5 bases at J, with 13 bases between.

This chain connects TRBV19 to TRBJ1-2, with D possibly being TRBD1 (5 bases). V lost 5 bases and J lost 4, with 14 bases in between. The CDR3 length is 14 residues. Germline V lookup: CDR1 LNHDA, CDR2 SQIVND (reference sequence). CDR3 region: CASSQLVQVYGYTF. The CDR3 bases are TGTGCCAGTAGTCAGCTGGTACAGGTCTATGGCTACACCTTC.

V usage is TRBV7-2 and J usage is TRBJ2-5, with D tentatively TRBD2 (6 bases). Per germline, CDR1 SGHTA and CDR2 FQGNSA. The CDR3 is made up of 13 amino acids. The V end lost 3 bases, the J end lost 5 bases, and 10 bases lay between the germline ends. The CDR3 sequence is CASSLTSRETQYF. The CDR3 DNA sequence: TGTGCCAGCAGCTTGACTAGTCGGGAGACCCAGTACTTC.

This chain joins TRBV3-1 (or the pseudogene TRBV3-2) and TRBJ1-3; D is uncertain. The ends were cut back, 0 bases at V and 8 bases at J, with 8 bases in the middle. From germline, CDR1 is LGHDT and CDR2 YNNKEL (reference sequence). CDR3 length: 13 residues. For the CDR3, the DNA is TGTGCCAGCAGCCAAGACGTCGGCGACACCATATATTTT. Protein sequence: CASSQDVGDTIYF.

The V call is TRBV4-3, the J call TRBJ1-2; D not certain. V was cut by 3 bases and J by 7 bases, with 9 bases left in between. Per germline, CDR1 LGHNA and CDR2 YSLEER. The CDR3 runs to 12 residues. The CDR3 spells CASSHGRRGYTF. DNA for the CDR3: TGCGCCAGCAGCCACGGGCGCCGTGGCTACACCTTC.

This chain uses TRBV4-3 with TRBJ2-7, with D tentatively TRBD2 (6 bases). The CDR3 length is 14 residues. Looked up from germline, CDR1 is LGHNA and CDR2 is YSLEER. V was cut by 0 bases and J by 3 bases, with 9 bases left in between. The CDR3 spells CASSQDTGLYEQYF. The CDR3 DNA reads TGCGCCAGCAGCCAAGATACGGGACTCTACGAGCAGTACTTC.